This T cell receptor beta chain was recovered during a study of T cells in Graves' hyperthyroidism and ophthalmopathy. Study results and limitations: Ophthalmopathy, which appeared later, was predicted by the model a median around 6 months before onset.

V lost 0 bases to trimming and J lost 5 bases, with 14 bases between them. The CDR3 sequence is 16 residues long. Germline V gives CDR1 SGHRS, CDR2 YFSETQ. The TCR beta CDR3 regions underwent amplification using RNA transcripts as the source. HTBI primers were used for first-round RT-PCR of the TCR CDR3. MiXCR was run by TCRdb on the multiplex PCR reads, yielding one entry per CDR3 protein. The sample holds approximately 220,000 distinct CDR3 sequences; roughly 18% are singletons and the top ten take around 43%. The count of this clonotype is one. The antigen is undetermined. Stable disease denoted Graves' hyperthyroidism without ophthalmopathy progression within 18 months. Diagnosis relied on clinical symptoms, serum thyroxine and TRAb, thyroid ultrasound and orbital computed tomography. PBMCs were collected from an approximately 10 ml volume of fresh peripheral blood.

The specimen was blood. The V gene is TRBV5-1, the J gene TRBJ2-2; tentatively, D is TRBD1 (6 bases). The clonotype comes from a man aged 35 to 55 with Graves' hyperthyroidism. CDR3 nucleotides: TGCGCCAGCAGCTTGGTTATCACCGGGACAACCGGGGAGCTGTTTTTT. As protein: CASSLVITGTTGELFF.